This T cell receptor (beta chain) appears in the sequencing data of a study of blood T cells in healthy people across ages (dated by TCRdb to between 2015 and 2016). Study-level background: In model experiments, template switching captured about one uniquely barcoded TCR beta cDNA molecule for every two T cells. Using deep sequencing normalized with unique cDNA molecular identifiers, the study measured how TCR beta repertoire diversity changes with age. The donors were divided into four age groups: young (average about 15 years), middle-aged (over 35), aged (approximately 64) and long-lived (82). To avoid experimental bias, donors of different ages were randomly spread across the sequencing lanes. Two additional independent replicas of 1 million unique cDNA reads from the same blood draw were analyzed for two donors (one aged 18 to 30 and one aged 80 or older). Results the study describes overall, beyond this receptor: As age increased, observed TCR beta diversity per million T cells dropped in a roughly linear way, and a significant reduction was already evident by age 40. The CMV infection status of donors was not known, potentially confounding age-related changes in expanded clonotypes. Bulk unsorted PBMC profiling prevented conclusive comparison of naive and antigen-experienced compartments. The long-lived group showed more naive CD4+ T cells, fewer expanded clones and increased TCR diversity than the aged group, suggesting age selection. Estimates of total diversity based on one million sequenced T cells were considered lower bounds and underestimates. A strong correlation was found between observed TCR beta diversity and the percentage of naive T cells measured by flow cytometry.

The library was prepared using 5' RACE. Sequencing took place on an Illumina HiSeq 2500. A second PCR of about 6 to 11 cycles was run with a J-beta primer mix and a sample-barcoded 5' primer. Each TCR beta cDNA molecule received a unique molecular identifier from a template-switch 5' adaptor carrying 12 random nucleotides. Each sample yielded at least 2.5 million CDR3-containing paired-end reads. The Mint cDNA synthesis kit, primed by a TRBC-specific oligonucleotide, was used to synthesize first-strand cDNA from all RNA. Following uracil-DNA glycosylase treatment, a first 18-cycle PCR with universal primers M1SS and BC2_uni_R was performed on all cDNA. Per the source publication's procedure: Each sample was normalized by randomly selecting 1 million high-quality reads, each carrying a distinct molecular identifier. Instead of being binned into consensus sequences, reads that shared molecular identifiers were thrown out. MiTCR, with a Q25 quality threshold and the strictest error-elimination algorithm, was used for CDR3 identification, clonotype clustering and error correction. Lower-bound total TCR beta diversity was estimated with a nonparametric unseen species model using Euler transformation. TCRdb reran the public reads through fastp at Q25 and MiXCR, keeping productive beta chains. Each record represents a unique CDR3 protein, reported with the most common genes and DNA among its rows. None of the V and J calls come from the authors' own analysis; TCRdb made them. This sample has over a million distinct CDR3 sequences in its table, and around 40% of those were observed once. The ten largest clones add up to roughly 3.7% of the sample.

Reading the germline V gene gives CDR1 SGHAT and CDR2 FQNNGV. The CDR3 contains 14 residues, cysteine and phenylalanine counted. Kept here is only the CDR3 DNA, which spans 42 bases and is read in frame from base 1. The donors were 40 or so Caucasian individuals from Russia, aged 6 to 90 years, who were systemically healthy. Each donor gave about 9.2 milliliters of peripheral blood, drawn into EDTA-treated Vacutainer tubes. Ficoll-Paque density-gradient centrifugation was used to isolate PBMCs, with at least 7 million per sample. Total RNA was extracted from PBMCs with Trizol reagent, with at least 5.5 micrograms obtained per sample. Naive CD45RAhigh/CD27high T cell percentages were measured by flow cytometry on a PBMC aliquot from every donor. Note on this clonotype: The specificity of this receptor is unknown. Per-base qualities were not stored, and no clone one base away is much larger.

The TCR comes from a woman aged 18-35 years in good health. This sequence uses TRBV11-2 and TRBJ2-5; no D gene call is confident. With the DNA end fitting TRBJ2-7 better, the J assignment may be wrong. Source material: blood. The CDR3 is CASSDFNGPYEQYF. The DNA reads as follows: TGTGCCAGCAGCGACTTTAATGGCCCCTACGAGCAGTACTTC.